This TCR beta chain comes out of a study of spatial heterogeneity in lung cancer. J was trimmed by 4 bases and V by 5 bases; bases with no gene match: 5. The CDR3 has 14 residues. Per the germline V gene, CDR1 is DFQATT and CDR2 is SNEGSKA (reference sequence). The time point denotes: sample taken at primary tumor resection. Unsorted whole RNA of tumor, nontumor lung or frozen PBMC was sequenced. The donor group consisted of around 77 patients who had untreated, early-stage non-small cell lung cancer. TCRdb re-analysed the 5' RACE reads in MiXCR, keeping a single row per CDR3 protein. The sample holds roughly 25,000 distinct CDR3 sequences; 5.5% to 8% are singletons and the top ten take over 11%. The table lists this clonotype with a few counts.

This receptor was obtained from a male donor with early-stage non-small cell lung cancer. Sequencing used PBMCs, obtained at surgery. This chain joins TRBV20-1 and TRBJ2-1, with 10 bases fitting TRBD1. The CDR3 region is CSAVRDRGYNEQFF. The CDR3, as DNA: TGCAGTGCTGTCCGGGACAGGGGATACAATGAGCAGTTCTTC.